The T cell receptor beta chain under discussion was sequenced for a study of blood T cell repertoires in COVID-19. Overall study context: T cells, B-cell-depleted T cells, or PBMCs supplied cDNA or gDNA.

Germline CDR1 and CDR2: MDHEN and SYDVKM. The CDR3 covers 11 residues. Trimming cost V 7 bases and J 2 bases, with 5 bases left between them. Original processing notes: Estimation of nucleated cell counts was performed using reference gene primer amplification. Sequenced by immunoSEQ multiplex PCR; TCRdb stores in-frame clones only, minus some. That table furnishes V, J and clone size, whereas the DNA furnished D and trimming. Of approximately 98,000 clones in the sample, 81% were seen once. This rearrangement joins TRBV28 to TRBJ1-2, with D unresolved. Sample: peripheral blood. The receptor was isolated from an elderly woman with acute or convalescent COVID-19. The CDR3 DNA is TGTGCCAGCAATTCAAACTATGGCTACACCTTC. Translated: CASNSNYGYTF.